This section outlines one T cell receptor (beta chain) sequence together with its context. The clone's antigen remains unknown. No much larger clone exists at a distance of one base, and base qualities are not known. The donors were healthy, HIV-negative adults with no recently reported acute infections or vaccinations. All donors were Caucasian adults living in Nashville, Tennessee, USA. For unsorted samples, tens of millions of PBMCs were counted, and genomic DNA was extracted using the QIAamp DNA Blood Mini kit. Blood was obtained by leukapheresis, after which PBMCs were separated by Ficoll-Histopaque density gradient centrifugation and cryopreserved in liquid nitrogen vapor phase. Using the deep immunoSEQ assay, TCR CDR3 regions were amplified from genomic DNA by multiplex PCR. For each cell subset, the extracted genomic DNA was distributed evenly across all wells of several immunoSEQ 96-well plates, and each plate served as one replicate. For unsorted PBMC, each replicate PCR was loaded with 300 ng genomic DNA, equivalent to about 30,000 T cell genomes. Ten immunoSEQ deep assay plates were used to sequence the unsorted PBMC genomic DNA. Purified libraries were measured with a Qubit 3.0 fluorometer, size-checked on a Bioanalyzer 2100, and measured again with the KAPA Library Quantification kit. A separate single-read 150-cycle Illumina NextSeq 550 flow cell was used to sequence each immunoSEQ 96-well plate. Under the source paper's analysis protocol: Because the immunoSEQ output held only junctional sequences and lacked quality scores, the filtering could not match the filtering applied to full-length reads. To assign V/J genes and CDR3, sequences were annotated against IMGT germline references using PyIR, a Python wrapper for IgBLAST v1.9. Reads were filtered out if the reads had weak V/J assignments (E-value above 1e-6), no CDR3, stop codons, out-of-frame junctions, or ambiguous translated residues. V3J clonotypes were defined as sequences sharing an identical inferred V gene, J gene, and CDR3 amino acid sequence. Percentage overlap between repertoires was computed as shared unique clonotypes divided by the size of the smaller repertoire. Repertoire richness was assessed with RTK rarefaction, the Chao1 estimator, and Recon v2.1 estimates of unobserved clonotypes. TCRdb re-hosts the immuneACCESS table, in-frame sequences only. Its copies lack some clones; in the studies checked, an unresolved V gene accounts for under half of them, and the cause for the rest is not known. Clone size and V and J calls were adopted from that table, with D and trimming inferred from the DNA. The sample yields about 530,000 clones; almost 80% were counted once. About 12% of the sample is in the top ten clones.

The data were obtained in a study of shared clonotypes between healthy human individuals (dated by TCRdb to about 2020). Notes on the research overall: A couple of women and three men aged 18 to 49 years were included in the cohort. The study deeply sequenced blood TCR repertoires of roughly five healthy adults to estimate repertoire size and the extent of clonotype sharing between individuals. To increase sequencing depth and limit assay-specific biases, different laboratories used diverse techniques to prepare libraries and sequence TCR repertoires. Per donor, leukapheresis produced somewhere between about 0.8 and 9 billion PBMCs.

V is pruned by 5 bases and J by 5 bases, leaving 12 bases of the junction without a gene match. Taken from cysteine to phenylalanine, the CDR3 has 16 residues. Only the CDR3 portion is preserved as DNA: 48 bases, with reading frame beginning at the first base. The germline V gene (reference sequence) yields MNHEY for CDR1 and SMNVEV for CDR2. What the research found in general, with its limitations: Pairwise subsampling indicated that sequencing depth was expected to affect the degree of clonotype sharing among donors. Only blood was sampled, and tissue TCR repertoires likely differ from those in blood. The genetic and exposure-history diversity represented was limited by the small number of donors.

Sequenced: PBMCs. This sequence originates from a woman between 40 and 50 years old in good health. Some clones in this sample may be carry-over from other donors' samples. The chain was built from TRBV27 and TRBJ1-1, with 9 junctional bases fitting TRBD1. In nucleotide form, the sequence is TGTGCCAGCAGTGTACACAGGGGGCTCAGGGGAACTGAAGCTTTCTTT. It specifies CASSVHRGLRGTEAFF.